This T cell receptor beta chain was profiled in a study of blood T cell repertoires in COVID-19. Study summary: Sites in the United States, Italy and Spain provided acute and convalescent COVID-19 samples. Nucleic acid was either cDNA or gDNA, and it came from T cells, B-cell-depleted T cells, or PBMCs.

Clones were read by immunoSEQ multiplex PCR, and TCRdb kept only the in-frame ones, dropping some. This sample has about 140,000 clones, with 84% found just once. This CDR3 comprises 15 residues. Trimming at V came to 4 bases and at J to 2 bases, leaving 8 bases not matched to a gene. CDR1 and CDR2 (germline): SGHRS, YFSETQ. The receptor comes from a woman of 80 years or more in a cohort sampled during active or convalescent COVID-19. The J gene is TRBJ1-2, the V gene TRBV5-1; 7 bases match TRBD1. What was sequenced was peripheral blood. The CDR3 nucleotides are TGCGCCAGCAGCCCAAAGACACAGGGGAACTATGGCTACACCTTC. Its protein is CASSPKTQGNYGYTF.